This is a list of T cell receptor beta chains from one sample in a study of cytomegalovirus exposure and HLA in healthy donors. Only in-frame clones appear in the TCRdb table, and some are missing; sequencing was by immunoSEQ multiplex PCR. This sample yields roughly 160,000 clones, of which roughly three quarters are seen a single time; more than 1.2% belongs to the top ten. The source material was PBMCs. The receptors originated from a man in his sixties in good health and CMV-seronegative. Both conserved end residues are part of each CDR3. Fields, in order: J gene, V gene, clone size, D gene, CDR3 protein, CDR3 DNA. A D gene is named only where the DNA matches it firmly. Some rows have no size entry. The others give once, few or many, or a class for an expanded clone.

TRBJ1-1,TRBV4-1,few,TRBD1,CASSQEEGTTGEAFF,TGCGCCAGCAGCCAAGAGGAGGGAACGACAGGGGAAGCTTTCTTT
TRBJ1-3,TRBV2,.,.,CASSLGQLTGNTIYF,TGTGCCAGCAGTTTAGGACAGCTAACTGGAAACACCATATATTTT
TRBJ2-5,TRBV5-1,.,TRBD1,CASSWGTGQETQYF,TGCGCCAGCAGCTGGGGGACAGGCCAAGAGACCCAGTACTTC
TRBJ2-1,TRBV2,.,.,CASSVLGDMNEQFF,TGTGCCAGCAGTGTGCTAGGGGATATGAATGAGCAGTTCTTC
TRBJ2-5,TRBV7-9,.,.,CASSRLGGALGQATQYF,TGTGCCAGCAGCCGCCTAGGGGGGGCGTTGGGTCAGGCGACCCAGTACTTC
TRBJ1-2,TRBV15,.,.,CATSREIPRGGNYGYTF,TGTGCCACCAGCAGAGAAATACCTCGGGGGGGCAACTATGGCTACACCTTC
TRBJ1-4,TRBV5-4,.,TRBD1,CASSSGRGLGEKLFF,TGTGCCAGCAGCTCTGGTAGGGGGCTGGGAGAAAAACTGTTTTTT
TRBJ2-7,TRBV10-1,.,TRBD1,CASSGQGAGGYEQYF,TGCGCCAGCAGTGGACAGGGGGCCGGGGGCTACGAGCAGTACTTC
TRBJ2-3,TRBV5-1,.,.,CASSQTRPSTDTQYF,TGCGCCAGCAGCCAGACTCGGCCTAGCACAGATACGCAGTATTTT
TRBJ2-7,TRBV5-5,.,.,CASSPVPGVWYEQYF,TGTGCCAGCAGCCCGGTCCCAGGGGTATGGTACGAGCAGTACTTC
TRBJ1-6,TRBV28,.,.,CASISPGQHLPGGSPLHF,TGTGCCAGCATCTCTCCCGGACAGCATCTACCGGGGGGTTCACCCCTCCACTTT
TRBJ2-3,TRBV5-6,.,.,CASSPTRRRGSTDTQYF,TGTGCCAGCAGCCCCACTAGGAGGCGGGGTAGCACAGATACGCAGTATTTT
TRBJ2-5,TRBV7-2,few,.,CASSPGIQETQYF,TGTGCCAGCAGCCCAGGGATCCAAGAGACCCAGTACTTC
TRBJ1-6,TRBV19,.,.,CASQDSLNSPLHF,TGTGCCAGTCAGGACAGTCTTAATTCACCCCTCCACTTT
TRBJ2-3,TRBV9,.,TRBD2,CASRRTPGGQADTQYF,TGTGCCAGCAGACGTACTCCGGGGGGGCAAGCAGATACGCAGTATTTT
TRBJ2-7,TRBV6-6,.,TRBD2,CASSYSVAGGSEQYF,TGTGCCAGCAGTTACTCGGTAGCGGGGGGCTCCGAGCAGTACTTC
TRBJ2-5,TRBV2,.,TRBD2,CASSGTSGVGTQYF,TGTGCCAGCAGTGGGACTAGCGGCGTTGGGACCCAGTACTTC
TRBJ2-5,TRBV27,.,TRBD2,CASSFRLAGVSTEETQYF,TGTGCCAGCAGTTTTCGGCTAGCGGGAGTGTCCACCGAAGAGACCCAGTACTTC
TRBJ2-5,TRBV30,.,TRBD2,CAWSLRGAGETQYF,TGTGCCTGGAGTTTGCGGGGGGCCGGGGAGACCCAGTACTTC
TRBJ2-3,TRBV7-8,.,TRBD2,CASSLLGLAGGLTLQYF,TGTGCCAGCAGCTTATTAGGGCTAGCGGGGGGGCTGACCTTACAGTATTTT
TRBJ2-1,TRBV6-5,.,.,CASSRLGDEQFF,TGTGCCAGCAGTCGTCTAGGGGATGAGCAGTTCTTC
TRBJ2-6,TRBV19,.,TRBD1,CANSIRGAGGARGRGANVLTF,TGTGCCAATAGTATAAGAGGGGCAGGGGGCGCCAGGGGCCGGGGGGCCAACGTCCTGACTTTC
TRBJ1-1,TRBV7-9,.,TRBD1,CASSLSRQGAGEAFF,TGTGCCAGCAGCTTATCCCGGCAGGGGGCAGGTGAAGCTTTCTTT
TRBJ2-7,TRBV10-3,few,.,CAISEPGVTYEQYF,TGTGCCATCAGTGAGCCAGGGGTGACCTACGAGCAGTACTTC
TRBJ1-1,TRBV5-4,.,.,CASSRTANTEAFF,TGTGCCAGCAGTCGAACAGCGAACACTGAAGCTTTCTTT
TRBJ2-3,TRBV29-1,.,TRBD1,CSVPGTGLLDTQYF,TGCAGCGTACCCGGGACAGGGCTATTGGATACGCAGTATTTT
TRBJ2-1,TRBV9,.,TRBD2,CASSVDLGLDNEQFF,TGTGCCAGCAGCGTAGATCTCGGACTAGACAATGAGCAGTTCTTC
TRBJ2-3,TRBV5-1,.,TRBD1,CASSEGTETDTQYF,TGCGCCAGCAGCGAGGGGACAGAAACAGATACGCAGTATTTT
TRBJ2-7,TRBV27,.,.,CASSSLEGSSYEQYF,TGTGCCAGCAGTTCGCTTGAGGGTTCTTCCTACGAGCAGTACTTC
TRBJ2-5,TRBV19,.,.,CASSMDRQETQYF,TGTGCCAGTAGTATGGACAGACAAGAGACCCAGTACTTC
TRBJ2-7,TRBV4-1,.,.,CASSQDQGTEQYF,TGCGCCAGCAGCCAAGATCAGGGTACCGAGCAGTACTTC
TRBJ2-7,TRBV11-1,.,.,CASSLAAHYEQYF,TGTGCCAGCAGCTTAGCGGCTCACTACGAGCAGTACTTC
TRBJ2-3,TRBV5-5,.,TRBD2,CASSLMAGGLSDTQYF,TGTGCCAGCAGCTTGATGGCGGGGGGGCTTTCAGATACGCAGTATTTT
TRBJ2-3,TRBV18,.,TRBD2,CASSPPGLHSDTQYF,TGTGCCAGCTCACCACCGGGACTACACTCAGATACGCAGTATTTT
TRBJ1-6,TRBV30,.,.,CAWSERGPDNSPLHF,TGTGCCTGGAGTGAACGCGGCCCAGATAATTCACCCCTCCACTTT
TRBJ1-2,TRBV5-3,once,.,CARSPCRAVTVYGYTF,TGTGCCAGAAGCCCCTGCAGGGCAGTAACTGTCTATGGCTACACCTTC
TRBJ2-7,TRBV7-2,.,TRBD1,CASSLVPRDGTGLREQYF,TGTGCCAGCAGTTTGGTCCCCCGGGACGGGACAGGGCTAAGAGAGCAGTACTTC
TRBJ2-7,TRBV5-1,.,TRBD1,CASSFGTAYEQYF,TGCGCCAGCAGCTTCGGGACAGCCTACGAGCAGTACTTC
TRBJ2-7,TRBV11-2,.,TRBD2,CASSLSGGNSYEQYF,TGTGCCAGCAGCCTAAGCGGGGGGAACTCCTACGAGCAGTACTTC
TRBJ1-2,TRBV18,.,.,CASSPRGGHGYTF,TGTGCCAGCTCACCACGGGGGGGACATGGCTACACCTTC
TRBJ1-1,TRBV6-1,few,.,CASSVQGNTEAFF,TGTGCCAGCAGTGTCCAGGGGAACACTGAAGCTTTCTTT
TRBJ1-1,TRBV18,.,.,CASSPGQNTEAFF,TGTGCCAGCTCACCAGGACAGAACACTGAAGCTTTCTTT
TRBJ2-7,TRBV5-4,.,.,CASSPGRHLGDEQYF,TGTGCCAGCAGCCCTGGTCGGCACCTGGGCGACGAGCAGTACTTC
TRBJ2-7,TRBV5-4,.,TRBD1,CASSFDRGAYEQYF,TGTGCCAGCAGCTTTGACAGGGGGGCCTACGAGCAGTACTTC
TRBJ2-5,TRBV7-3,.,.,CASSLSAEETQYF,TGTGCCAGCAGCTTAAGCGCGGAAGAGACCCAGTACTTC
TRBJ1-4,TRBV7-6,.,TRBD1,CASSLPTHTTGEKEKLFF,TGTGCCAGCAGCCTACCTACCCATACTACAGGGGAGAAGGAAAAACTGTTTTTT
TRBJ2-3,TRBV25-1,.,.,CASSRQGLDTQYF,TGTGCCAGCAGTCGGCAGGGGTTAGATACGCAGTATTTT
TRBJ2-1,TRBV2,.,.,CASILPAGSGSGGNEQFF,TGTGCCAGCATCCTCCCGGCCGGTAGCGGTTCAGGGGGGAATGAGCAGTTCTTC
TRBJ2-1,TRBV28,.,.,CASSFPGNYNEQFF,TGTGCCAGCAGTTTCCCAGGAAACTACAATGAGCAGTTCTTC
TRBJ2-5,TRBV28,.,TRBD1,CASSSGQQETQYF,TGTGCCAGCAGTTCGGGACAGCAAGAGACCCAGTACTTC
TRBJ2-5,TRBV5-6,.,TRBD2,CASSPDGGGQETQYF,TGTGCCAGCAGCCCTGACGGGGGGGGACAAGAGACCCAGTACTTC
TRBJ2-2,TRBV25-1,.,.,CASPTQFPIAGELFF,TGTGCCAGCCCCACACAGTTCCCCATTGCCGGGGAGCTGTTTTTT
TRBJ2-5,TRBV19,.,TRBD2,CASNAIAGQETQYF,TGTGCCAGTAACGCCATAGCGGGCCAAGAGACCCAGTACTTC
TRBJ2-2,TRBV4-2,many,TRBD1,CASSHQGQGPPIGELFF,TGTGCCAGCAGCCACCAGGGACAGGGCCCTCCGATCGGGGAGCTGTTTTTT
TRBJ2-2,TRBV6-5,few,.,CASNFDSTGELFF,TGTGCCAGCAACTTCGACTCCACCGGGGAGCTGTTTTTT
TRBJ2-7,TRBV30,.,TRBD1,CAGGQPGGKQYF,TGTGCCGGGGGACAGCCCGGTGGGAAGCAGTACTTC
TRBJ2-7,TRBV5-1,.,TRBD1,CASSLAPGQTSSYEQYF,TGCGCCAGCAGCTTAGCCCCGGGACAGACGAGCTCCTACGAGCAGTACTTC
TRBJ2-1,TRBV15,.,.,CATSRDPETPWSEQFF,TGTGCCACCAGCAGAGATCCCGAGACCCCATGGAGTGAGCAGTTCTTC
TRBJ2-6,TRBV7-3,.,TRBD1,CASSPSGQSSGANVLTF,TGTGCCAGCAGCCCCTCGGGACAGAGCTCTGGGGCCAACGTCCTGACTTTC
TRBJ1-5,TRBV28,.,.,CASSGGQFNQPQHF,TGTGCCAGCAGTGGCGGACAGTTCAATCAGCCCCAGCATTTT